What follows describes a single TCR beta chain. Clones were sequenced by immunoSEQ multiplex PCR, and TCRdb holds only the in-frame ones, with some missing. The sample has some 180,000 clones, about 79% seen once; the top ten hold 13%. The data stem from a study of blood T cell repertoires in COVID-19. The CDR3 extends over 16 amino acids. Germline V gene data show CDR1 as SGHNT and CDR2 as YYREEE (reference sequence). V shed 3 bases and J 4 bases; nucleotides not matched to a gene: 8. The sequenced material came from peripheral blood. The rearrangement uses TRBV5-4 and TRBJ2-3, with TRBD2 identical over 10 bases. This receptor was identified in a human donor in a cohort sampled during active COVID-19. The CDR3 sequence is CASSSSSGSGADTQYF. DNA of the CDR3: TGTGCCAGCAGCTCGTCTAGCGGGAGTGGCGCAGATACGCAGTATTTT.